One sample yielded the 28 T cell receptor beta chains listed below, sequenced in a study of blood T cells in healthy people across ages. Next came a second PCR, run for roughly 6 to 11 cycles, which used a sample-barcoded 5' primer along with a J-beta primer mix. One entry per CDR3 protein, called by TCRdb with MiXCR from the 5' RACE reads. The sample has about 380,000 distinct CDR3 sequences, approximately 52% seen once. Sequencing was performed on blood. The receptors originated from a man aged 55-75 years in good health.

This chain uses TRBV24-1 with TRBJ2-1; D is undetermined. Germline V gives CDR1 KGHDR, CDR2 SFDVKD. V was cut by 0 bases and J by 7 bases, with 6 bases left in between. This CDR3 contains 13 residues. This chain's CDR3 is CATSDLGENEQFF. In DNA form, the CDR3 reads TGTGCCACCAGTGATTTGGGGGAAAATGAGCAGTTCTTC.

The gene calls are TRBV25-1 and TRBJ2-5; 7 bases fit TRBD1. The DNA matches TRBJ2-7 better at its end, which makes the J call doubtful. Germline values: CDR1 MGHDK, CDR2 SYGVNS. The CDR3 spans 13 residues. CDR3 amino acids: CASRDRNWGEQYF. The CDR3 coding sequence is TGTGCCAGCAGGGACAGGAATTGGGGCGAGCAGTACTTC.

V is TRBV15 and J is TRBJ2-3; 12 bases map to TRBD1. V lost 1 base, J lost 5 bases, and 7 bases stayed unmatched. The CDR3 has 17 residues. The germline gives CDR1 LNHNV, CDR2 YYDKDF (reference sequence). The CDR3 DNA is TGTGCCACCAGCAGAGTCCCGGGACAGGGGGCTGGAGATACGCAGTATTTT. It translates to CATSRVPGQGAGDTQYF.

The gene calls are TRBV20-1 and TRBJ2-3; no reliable D call. CDR3 length: 13 residues. The germline CDR1 and CDR2 sequences are DFQATT and SNEGSKA (reference sequence). Trimming shortened V by 0 bases and J by 7 bases, and 11 bases separated the two germline ends. The CDR3 protein is CSARDDPSNTQYF. The CDR3 region has the DNA TGCAGTGCTAGAGATGACCCTTCTAATACGCAGTATTTT.

CDR3 nucleotides: TGTGCCAGCAGTTTCCCCCAGGGGAATAACAATGAGCAGTTCTTC. This gives the protein CASSFPQGNNNEQFF. V usage is TRBV12-3 or TRBV12-4 and J usage is TRBJ2-1, with TRBD1 as a possible D gene (6 bases). V was clipped by 3 bases and J by 5 bases, with 14 bases between them. The CDR3 covers 15 residues.

Only a few counts were recorded for this clonotype. This sequence joins TRBV4-2 and TRBJ2-3, with TRBD2 identical over 7 bases. The CDR3 runs to 15 residues. V shed 2 bases and J 0 bases; nucleotides not matched to a gene: 2. CDR1 and CDR2 (germline): LGHNA, YNFKEQ. The CDR3 protein is CASSQSSGSTDTQYF. CDR3 DNA: TGTGCCAGCAGCCAATCTAGCGGTAGCACAGATACGCAGTATTTT.

This rearrangement joins TRBV7-2 to TRBJ2-5; D unclear. The CDR3 sequence is 13 residues long. Germline V gene sequence: CDR1 SGHTA, CDR2 FQGNSA. The V end was cut by 4 bases, the J end by 5 bases, with 11 bases between. Here the CDR3 reads CASSYTTGETQYF. The CDR3 nucleotides read TGTGCCAGCAGCTATACGACTGGGGAGACCCAGTACTTC.

This clonotype was detected many times. V gene TRBV12-3 or TRBV12-4 combines with J gene TRBJ2-5; D gene ambiguous. Deletions cut 3 bases from V and 4 bases from J, with 9 bases between. CDR3 length: 13 residues. The CDR3 protein is CASSFKLSETQYF. The CDR3, as DNA: TGTGCCAGCAGTTTCAAACTATCAGAGACCCAGTACTTC.

The rearrangement joins TRBV3-1 to TRBJ2-7, with a tentative D call TRBD1 (5 bases). CDR1 LGHDT and CDR2 YNNKEL come from the germline V gene (reference sequence). The ends were cut back, 7 bases at V and 6 bases at J, with 13 bases in the middle. This CDR3 has 12 residues. CDR3 region: CASILRQFEQYF. The DNA for the CDR3 is TGTGCCAGCATCCTTCGACAGTTCGAGCAGTACTTC.

The rearrangement uses TRBV6-5 and TRBJ1-6; the D is unclear. The V gene's germline CDR1 is MNHEY and CDR2 SVGAGI. The CDR3 is made up of 15 amino acids. Trimming left V 8 bases short and J 6 bases short, with 17 bases between. The CDR3 sequence: CASLPVGRSNSPLHF. CDR3 nucleotide sequence: TGTGCCAGCCTCCCCGTCGGACGTTCTAATTCACCCCTCCACTTT.

The J gene is TRBJ1-6, the V gene TRBV30, with D unclear. The CDR3 is made up of 12 amino acids. Germline lookup yields CDR1 GTSNPN and CDR2 SVGIG (reference sequence). V was clipped by 0 bases and J by 6 bases, with 3 bases between them. The CDR3 here is CAWSVPNSPLHF. The DNA of the CDR3 is TGTGCCTGGAGTGTACCTAATTCACCCCTCCACTTT.

V usage is TRBV5-1 and J usage is TRBJ2-3, with D perhaps being TRBD1 or TRBD2 (5 bases each). V lost 4 bases and J lost 6, with 24 bases in between. CDR1 SGHRS and CDR2 YFSETQ come from the germline V gene. This CDR3 has 17 amino acids. The DNA of the CDR3 is TGCGCCAGCAGCGTCATTCCCGGGACCGATGTTGCTGATACGCAGTATTTT. Amino acid sequence: CASSVIPGTDVADTQYF.

The chain joins TRBV20-1 to TRBJ1-5; no clear D. The germline V gene encodes CDR1 DFQATT and CDR2 SNEGSKA (reference sequence). V lost 2 bases, J lost 3 bases, and 11 bases lay in between. The CDR3 loop spans 14 amino acids. The CDR3 coding sequence is TGCAGTGCTAGAAACGGTGGTTTCAATCAGCCCCAGCATTTT. It translates to CSARNGGFNQPQHF.

This clonotype showed up just once. The chain joins TRBV19 to TRBJ2-7; 10 bases are shared with TRBD1. The CDR3 extends over 14 amino acids. Germline V gene data show CDR1 as LNHDA and CDR2 as SQIVND (reference sequence). V lost 3 bases to trimming and J lost 2 bases; unmatched junction nucleotides: 1. The DNA for the CDR3 is TGTGCCAGTAGTATGGACAGGGGGGCCTACGAGCAGTACTTC. Translation gives CASSMDRGAYEQYF.

The chain carries TRBV6-4 and TRBJ2-3; TRBD2 agrees at 9 bases. Trimming at V came to 4 bases and at J to 4 bases, leaving 6 bases not matched to a gene. This CDR3 spans 15 amino acids. Germline values: CDR1 MRHNA, CDR2 SNTAGT. The CDR3 reads CASSAGTSSPDTQYF. In nucleotides, the CDR3 is TGTGCCAGCAGTGCCGGGACTAGCAGCCCAGATACGCAGTATTTT.

The chain employs TRBV24-1 and TRBJ2-5, with D unresolved. V was trimmed by 4 bases and J by 5 bases, leaving 13 bases between them. CDR1 and CDR2 (germline): KGHDR, SFDVKD. The CDR3 spans 14 residues. This CDR3 reads CATSDPARGETQYF. The CDR3 DNA follows: TGTGCCACCAGTGACCCCGCCCGCGGCGAGACCCAGTACTTC.

This chain connects TRBV7-2 to TRBJ2-1; D may be TRBD2 (5 bases). Looked up from germline, CDR1 is SGHTA and CDR2 is FQGNSA. This CDR3 is built from 13 residues. With 6 bases removed from V and 5 bases from J, the gap between germline ends came to 11 bases. In DNA, the CDR3 is TGTGCCAGCAGGCCCCTAGCAGACAATGAGCAGTTCTTC. This codes for CASRPLADNEQFF. The variable domain in full, completed from reference TRBV7-2 and TRBJ2-1, reads GAGVSQSPSNKVTEKGKDVELRCDPISGHTALYWYRQSLGQGLEFLIYFQGNSAPDKSGLPSDRFSAERTGGSVSTLTIQRTQQEDSAVYLCASRPLADNEQFFGPGTRLTVL.

This clonotype has just a few counts. The J gene is TRBJ2-5, the V gene TRBV11-2, with 11 bases lining up with TRBD1. The J call may be faulty, since TRBJ2-7 better matches the DNA end. The CDR3 contains 15 residues. Germline CDR1 SGHAT, CDR2 FQNNGV. Here the CDR3 reads CASSSSGQGAYEQYF. For the CDR3, the DNA is TGTGCCAGCAGCTCCTCTGGACAGGGGGCTTACGAGCAGTACTTC.

This clonotype was observed a few times. The chain couples TRBV29-1 to TRBJ2-3; D possibly corresponds to TRBD2 (5 bases). The CDR3 is made up of 12 amino acids. V lost 4 bases and J 0 bases, leaving 5 bases between the germline ends. Germline-derived CDR1 and CDR2 are SQVTM and ANQGSEA. CDR3 residues: CSVGTSTDTQYF. As DNA, the CDR3 is TGCAGCGTTGGGACTAGCACAGATACGCAGTATTTT.

The chain uses TRBV24-1 and TRBJ2-2; D is unresolved. Germline V lookup: CDR1 KGHDR, CDR2 SFDVKD. The V end was cut by 2 bases, the J end by 1 base, with 7 bases between. This CDR3 has 15 residues. The CDR3 coding sequence is TGTGCCACCAGTGATTCCGACATGAACACCGGGGAGCTGTTTTTT. This encodes CATSDSDMNTGELFF.

This rearrangement joins TRBV28 to TRBJ1-2; D remains unclear. Deletions cut 6 bases from V and 3 bases from J, with 14 bases between. This CDR3 spans 14 amino acids. Germline V gives CDR1 MDHEN, CDR2 SYDVKM. CDR3 nucleotide sequence: TGTGCCAGCAGCCCTAGAGGGTATCACTATGGCTACACCTTC. Encoded protein: CASSPRGYHYGYTF.

V is TRBV5-1 and J is TRBJ2-1; D uncertain. CDR3 length equals 14 residues. Trimming took off 1 base at V and 5 bases at J, with 10 bases between the two ends. Germline CDR1 reads SGHRS; CDR2 reads YFSETQ. In nucleotides, the CDR3 is TGCGCCAGCAGCTTGAATAGTTTAGACAATGAGCAGTTCTTC. Protein sequence: CASSLNSLDNEQFF.

V gene TRBV7-3 combines with J gene TRBJ1-1; no clear D. V was clipped by 4 bases and J by 10 bases, with 16 bases between them. The length of the CDR3 is 13 residues. Germline V gives CDR1 SGHTA, CDR2 FQGTGA. CDR3 loop: CASSSPAGSAAFF. The CDR3 bases are TGTGCCAGCAGCTCCCCAGCCGGAAGTGCAGCTTTCTTT.

The chain uses TRBV5-1 and TRBJ2-1; TRBD1 aligns across 9 bases. CDR3 size: 14 residues. The V segment lost 6 bases and the J segment 7 bases; nucleotides outside the gene matches: 8. Germline loops: CDR1 SGHRS, CDR2 YFSETQ. The DNA of the CDR3 is TGCGCCAGCAAGGGGACAGGGAATGAAAATGAGCAGTTCTTC. Translated, it gives CASKGTGNENEQFF.

This sequence joins TRBV12-3 or TRBV12-4 and TRBJ1-5; 9 bases agree with TRBD1. The J segment lost 3 bases and the V segment lost 5 bases, leaving 2 bases of the junction unmatched. The CDR3 covers 14 residues. Here the CDR3 reads CASSQQGANQPQHF. For the CDR3, the DNA is TGTGCCAGCAGTCAACAGGGGGCCAATCAGCCCCAGCATTTT.

This chain uses TRBV7-2 with TRBJ2-3; 8 nucleotides match TRBD2. V was clipped by 3 bases and J by 9 bases; unmatched bases: 14. The CDR3 covers 16 residues. Germline V gives CDR1 SGHTA, CDR2 FQGNSA. The CDR3 loop is CASSFQTGGRRETQYF. The CDR3 DNA reads as TGTGCCAGCAGCTTCCAAACCGGCGGGAGGCGTGAGACGCAGTATTTT.

Details on this clonotype: One junction end does not reproduce the germline sequence, and a read error may be involved. The chain joins TRBV18 to TRBJ2-7; the D gene is possibly TRBD1 (5 bases). The CDR3 is 15 residues long. Germline lookup yields CDR1 KGHSH and CDR2 LQKENI. The CDR3 region has the DNA TGTGCCAGCTCACCACGGGGCACGGGTACCTACCAGCAGTACTTC. Translated: CASSPRGTGTYQQYF.

This clonotype was seen a handful of times. The chain couples TRBV30 to TRBJ1-2; D is possibly TRBD1 (5 bases). The V end lost 0 bases, the J end lost 5 bases, and 16 bases lay between the germline ends. The CDR3 extends over 15 amino acids. The V gene's germline CDR1 is GTSNPN and CDR2 SVGIG (reference sequence). The CDR3 sequence is CAWSVPGHGGYGYTF. The CDR3 coding sequence is TGTGCCTGGAGTGTCCCGGGCCATGGGGGATATGGCTACACCTTC.